This T cell receptor beta chain was captured in a study of T cells after yellow fever vaccination. The germline V gene encodes CDR1 SGHTA and CDR2 FQGNSA. With 2 bases removed from V and 2 bases from J, the gap between germline ends came to 12 bases. The length of the CDR3 is 15 residues. MiXCR was run by TCRdb on the 5' RACE reads, yielding one entry per CDR3 protein. The table lists 160,000 or so distinct CDR3 sequences, 6% to 7.5% of them singletons. This clonotype has ten or more counts. This sample comprised CD4+ T cells sorted from PBMCs, obtained 5 to 6 days after the first yellow fever vaccination. The TCR sequence derives from a man aged 18 to 29 who received the YFV17D yellow fever vaccine. This chain links TRBV7-2 with TRBJ1-2; D not certain. This CDR3 reads CASSLFRQDNYGYTF. The CDR3 nucleotides are TGTGCCAGCAGCTTATTTCGTCAGGACAACTATGGCTACACCTTC.